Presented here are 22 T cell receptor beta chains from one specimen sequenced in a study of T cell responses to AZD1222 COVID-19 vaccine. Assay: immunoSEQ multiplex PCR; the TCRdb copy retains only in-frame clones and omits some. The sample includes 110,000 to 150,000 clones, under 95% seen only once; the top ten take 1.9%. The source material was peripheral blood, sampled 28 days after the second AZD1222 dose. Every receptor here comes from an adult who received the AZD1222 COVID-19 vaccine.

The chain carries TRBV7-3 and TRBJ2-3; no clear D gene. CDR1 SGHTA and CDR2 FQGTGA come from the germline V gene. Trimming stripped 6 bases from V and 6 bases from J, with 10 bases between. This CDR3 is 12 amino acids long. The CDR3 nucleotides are TGTGCCAGCAGTTCCGTGGGGGATACGCAGTATTTT. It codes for CASSSVGDTQYF. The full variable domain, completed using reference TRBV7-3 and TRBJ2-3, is GAGVSQTPSNKVTEKGKYVELRCDPISGHTALYWYRQSLGQGPEFLIYFQGTGAADDSGLPNDRFFAVRPEGSVSTLKIQRTERGDSAVYLCASSSVGDTQYFGPGTRLTVL.

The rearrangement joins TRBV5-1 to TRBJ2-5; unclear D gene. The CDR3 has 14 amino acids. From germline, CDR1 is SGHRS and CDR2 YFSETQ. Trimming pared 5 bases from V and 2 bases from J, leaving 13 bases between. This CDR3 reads CASSRTTNQETQYF. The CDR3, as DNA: TGCGCCAGCAGTCGGACGACAAATCAAGAGACCCAGTACTTC.

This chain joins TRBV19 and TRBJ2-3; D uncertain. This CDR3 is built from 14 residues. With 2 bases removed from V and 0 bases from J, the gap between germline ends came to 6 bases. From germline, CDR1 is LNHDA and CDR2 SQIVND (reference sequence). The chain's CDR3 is CASSIFASTDTQYF. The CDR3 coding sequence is TGTGCCAGTAGTATATTTGCTAGCACAGATACGCAGTATTTT.

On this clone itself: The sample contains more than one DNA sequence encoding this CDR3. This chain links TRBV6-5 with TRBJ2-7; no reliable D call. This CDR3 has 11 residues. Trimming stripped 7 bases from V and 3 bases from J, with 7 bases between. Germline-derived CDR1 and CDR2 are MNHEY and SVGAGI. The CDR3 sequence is CASKKDYEQYF. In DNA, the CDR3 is TGTGCCAGCAAAAAGGACTACGAGCAGTACTTC.

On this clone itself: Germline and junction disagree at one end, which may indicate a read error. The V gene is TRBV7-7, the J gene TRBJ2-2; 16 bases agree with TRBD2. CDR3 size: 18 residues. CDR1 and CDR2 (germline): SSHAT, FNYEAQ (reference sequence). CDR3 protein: CASSPGLAGGPRTGELFF. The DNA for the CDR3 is TGTGCTAGCAGCCCGGGACTAGCGGGAGGGCCCCGCACCGGGGAGCTGTTTTTT. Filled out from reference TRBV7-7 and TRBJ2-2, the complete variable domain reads GAGVSQSPRYKVTKRGQDVTLRCDPISSHATLYWYQQALGQGPEFLTYFNYEAQPDKSGLPSDRFSAERPEGSISTLTIQRTEQRDSAMYRCASSPGLAGGPRTGELFFGEGSRLTVL.

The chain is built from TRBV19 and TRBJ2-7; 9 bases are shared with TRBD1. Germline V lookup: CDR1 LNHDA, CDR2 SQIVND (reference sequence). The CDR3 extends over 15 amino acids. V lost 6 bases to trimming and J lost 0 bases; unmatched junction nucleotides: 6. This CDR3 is CASRPGTGSSYEQYF. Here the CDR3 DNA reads TGTGCCAGTAGGCCTGGGACAGGGAGCTCCTACGAGCAGTACTTC. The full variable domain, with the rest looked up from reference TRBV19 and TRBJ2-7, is DGGITQSPKYLFRKEGQNVTLSCEQNLNHDAMYWYRQDPGQGLRLIYYSQIVNDFQKGDIAEGYSVSREKKESFPLTVTSAQKNPTAFYLCASRPGTGSSYEQYFGPGTRLTVT.

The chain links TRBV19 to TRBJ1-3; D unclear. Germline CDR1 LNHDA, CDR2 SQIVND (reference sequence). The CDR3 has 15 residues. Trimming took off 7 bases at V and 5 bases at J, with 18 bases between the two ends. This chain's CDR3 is CASTDTGGRRNTIYF. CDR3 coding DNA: TGTGCCAGTACGGATACGGGCGGTCGTCGAAACACCATATATTTT.

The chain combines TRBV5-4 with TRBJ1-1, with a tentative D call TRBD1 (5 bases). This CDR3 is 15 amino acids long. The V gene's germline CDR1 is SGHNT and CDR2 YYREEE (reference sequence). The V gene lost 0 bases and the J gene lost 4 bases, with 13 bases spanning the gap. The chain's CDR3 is CASSLVTGDGTEAFF. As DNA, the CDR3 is TGTGCCAGCAGCTTGGTTACAGGCGACGGCACTGAAGCTTTCTTT.

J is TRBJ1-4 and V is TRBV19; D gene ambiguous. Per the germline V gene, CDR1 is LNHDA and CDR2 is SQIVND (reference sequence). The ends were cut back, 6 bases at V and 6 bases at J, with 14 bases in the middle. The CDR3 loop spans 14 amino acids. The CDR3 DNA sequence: TGTGCCAGTAGCGACGGTTTTGTGGATGAAAAACTGTTTTTT. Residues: CASSDGFVDEKLFF.

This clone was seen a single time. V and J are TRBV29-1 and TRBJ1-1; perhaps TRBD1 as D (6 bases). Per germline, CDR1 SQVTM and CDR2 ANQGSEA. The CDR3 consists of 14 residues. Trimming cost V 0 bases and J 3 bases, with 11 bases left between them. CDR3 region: CSVEERGWDTEAFF. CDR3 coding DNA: TGCAGCGTTGAAGAAAGGGGGTGGGACACTGAAGCTTTCTTT.

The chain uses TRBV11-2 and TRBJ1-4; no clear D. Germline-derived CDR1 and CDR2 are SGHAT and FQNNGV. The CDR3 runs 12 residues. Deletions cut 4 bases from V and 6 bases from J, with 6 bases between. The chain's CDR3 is CASSYPHEKLFF. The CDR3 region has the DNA TGTGCCAGCAGCTACCCCCATGAAAAACTGTTTTTT.

The CDR3 here is CAWSWAGRNGKLFF. The CDR3 bases are TGTGCCTGGAGCTGGGCAGGCCGGAACGGAAAACTGTTTTTT. The genes are TRBV30 and TRBJ1-4; D is uncertain. Germline V gene data show CDR1 as GTSNPN and CDR2 as SVGIG (reference sequence). The CDR3 extends over 14 amino acids. The ends were cut back, 3 bases at V and 10 bases at J, with 18 bases in the middle.

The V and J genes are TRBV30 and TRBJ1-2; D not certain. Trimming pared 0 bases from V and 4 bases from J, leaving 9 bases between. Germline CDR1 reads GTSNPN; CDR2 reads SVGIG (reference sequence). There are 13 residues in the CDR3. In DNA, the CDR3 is TGTGCCTGGAGTGTAGGACCGTTCTATGGCTACACCTTC. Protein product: CAWSVGPFYGYTF.

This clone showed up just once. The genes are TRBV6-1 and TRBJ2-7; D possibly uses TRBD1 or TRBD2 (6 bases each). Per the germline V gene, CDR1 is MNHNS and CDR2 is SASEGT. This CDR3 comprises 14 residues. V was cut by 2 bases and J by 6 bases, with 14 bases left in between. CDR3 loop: CASSELPQGLEQYF. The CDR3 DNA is TGTGCCAGCAGTGAACTTCCACAGGGACTCGAGCAGTACTTC.

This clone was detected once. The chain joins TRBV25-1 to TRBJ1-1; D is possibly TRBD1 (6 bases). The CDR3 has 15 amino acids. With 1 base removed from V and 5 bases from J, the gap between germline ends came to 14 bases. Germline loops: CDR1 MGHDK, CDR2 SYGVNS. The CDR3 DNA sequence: TGTGCCAGCAGTGAATTGAGGGGAAGGGGGACTGAAGCTTTCTTT. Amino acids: CASSELRGRGTEAFF.

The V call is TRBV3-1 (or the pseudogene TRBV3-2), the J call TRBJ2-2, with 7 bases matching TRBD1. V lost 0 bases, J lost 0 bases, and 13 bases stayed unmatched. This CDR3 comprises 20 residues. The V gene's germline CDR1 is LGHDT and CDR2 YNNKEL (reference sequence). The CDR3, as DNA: TGTGCCAGCAGCCAAGATGGGGTCTGGACAGGCAAATCGAACACCGGGGAGCTGTTTTTT. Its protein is CASSQDGVWTGKSNTGELFF.

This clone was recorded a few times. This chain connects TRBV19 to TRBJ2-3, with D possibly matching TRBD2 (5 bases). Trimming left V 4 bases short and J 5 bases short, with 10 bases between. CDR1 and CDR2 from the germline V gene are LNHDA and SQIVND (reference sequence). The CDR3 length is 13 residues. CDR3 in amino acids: CASSTKAGDTQYF. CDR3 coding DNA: TGTGCCAGTAGTACCAAGGCGGGAGATACGCAGTATTTT.

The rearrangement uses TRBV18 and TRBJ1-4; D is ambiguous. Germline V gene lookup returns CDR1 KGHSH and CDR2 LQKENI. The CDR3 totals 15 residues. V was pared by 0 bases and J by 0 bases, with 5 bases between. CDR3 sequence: CASSPPYSTNEKLFF. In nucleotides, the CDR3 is TGTGCCAGCTCACCACCGTATTCAACTAATGAAAAACTGTTTTTT.

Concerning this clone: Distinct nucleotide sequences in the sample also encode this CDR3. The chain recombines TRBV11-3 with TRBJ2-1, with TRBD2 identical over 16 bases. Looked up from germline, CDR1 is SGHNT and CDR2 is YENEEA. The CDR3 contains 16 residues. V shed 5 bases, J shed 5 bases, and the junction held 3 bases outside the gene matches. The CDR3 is CASSRGLAGGNNEQFF. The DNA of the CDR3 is TGTGCCAGCAGCCGGGGACTAGCGGGAGGGAACAATGAGCAGTTCTTC.

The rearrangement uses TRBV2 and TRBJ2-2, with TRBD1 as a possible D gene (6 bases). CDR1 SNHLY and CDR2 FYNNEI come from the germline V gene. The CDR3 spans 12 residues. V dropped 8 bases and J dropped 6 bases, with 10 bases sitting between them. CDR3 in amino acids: CASGQIAGELFF. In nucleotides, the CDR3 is TGTGCCAGCGGACAGATTGCCGGGGAGCTGTTTTTT.

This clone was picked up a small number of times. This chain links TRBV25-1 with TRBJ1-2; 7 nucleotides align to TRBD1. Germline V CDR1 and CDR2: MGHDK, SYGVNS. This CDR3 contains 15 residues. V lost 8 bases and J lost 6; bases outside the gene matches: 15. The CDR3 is CASSQGGTGANGYTF. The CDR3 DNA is TGTGCCAGCTCCCAGGGGGGCACAGGGGCTAATGGCTACACCTTC.

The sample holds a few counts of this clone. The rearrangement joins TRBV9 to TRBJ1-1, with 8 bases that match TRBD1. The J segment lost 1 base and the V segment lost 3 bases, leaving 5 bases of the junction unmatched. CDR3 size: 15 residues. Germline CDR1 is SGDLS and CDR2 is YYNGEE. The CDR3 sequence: CASSDIGTGNTEAFF. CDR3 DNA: TGTGCCAGCAGCGACATCGGGACAGGGAACACTGAAGCTTTCTTT.